The next 15 T cell receptor beta chains were all read from a single sample in a study of early T cells in non-severe SARS-CoV-2 infection. MiXCR, run by TCRdb on the 5' RACE reads, gives a single entry per CDR3 protein. The sample shows tens of thousands of distinct CDR3 sequences, 9% to 15% of them seen only once. The sequencing sample was made of whole blood. Receptors originate from an adult who was a healthcare worker with PCR-confirmed SARS-CoV-2 infection or an uninfected control (not recorded which).

V and J are TRBV5-1 and TRBJ2-3; a weak D match, TRBD1 (6 bases). CDR3 size: 15 residues. The V and J ends lost 5 bases and 4 bases respectively, with 17 bases between them. Germline V lookup: CDR1 SGHRS, CDR2 YFSETQ. The CDR3 loop reads CASRGTRRGADTQYF. The CDR3 DNA sequence: TGCGCCAGCAGGGGGACACGCCGAGGGGCAGATACGCAGTATTTT.

This clonotype was counted many times. The chain is built from TRBV7-2 and TRBJ2-1, with D possibly TRBD1 on 5 matching bases. This CDR3 is 13 amino acids long. V gave up 0 bases and J gave up 9 bases, with 9 bases separating them. Germline-derived CDR1 and CDR2 are SGHTA and FQGNSA. CDR3 protein: CASSLALRGEQFF. The DNA of the CDR3 is TGTGCCAGCAGCTTAGCGCTTAGGGGTGAGCAGTTCTTC.

This chain uses TRBV28 with TRBJ1-2, with D uncertain. CDR3 length equals 16 residues. V lost 6 bases and J lost 4, with 21 bases in between. The germline V gene has CDR1 MDHEN and CDR2 SYDVKM. CDR3: CASRPLLAGNFYGYTF. The CDR3 DNA is TGTGCCAGCAGGCCTTTATTGGCCGGGAACTTCTATGGCTACACCTTC.

Note on this clonotype: A much larger clonotype is one base distant, so this may be a read error. The V call is TRBV5-1, the J call TRBJ2-1, with D perhaps TRBD1 (6 bases). V was trimmed by 4 bases and J by 6 bases, leaving 14 bases between them. This CDR3 contains 14 residues. Germline CDR1 SGHRS, CDR2 YFSETQ. CDR3 sequence: CASSRDNTVNEQFF. CDR3 nucleotides: TGCGCCAGCAGCAGGGACAACACGGTCAATGAGCAGTTCTTC.

Worth noting for this clonotype: It may be a read error: a sequence one base away is much more abundant. The chain combines TRBV7-9 with TRBJ1-2; 9 bases match TRBD1. J was trimmed by 5 bases and V by 5 bases; bases with no gene match: 3. Germline V gene lookup returns CDR1 SEHNR and CDR2 FQNEAQ (reference sequence). The CDR3 extends over 13 amino acids. CDR3 region: CASSRDREYGYTF. For the CDR3, the DNA is TGTGCCAGCAGCCGGGACAGGGAGTATGGCTACACCTTC.

This clonotype is a singleton in its sample. This chain links TRBV3-1 with TRBJ1-1; D uncertain. The ends were cut back, 1 base at V and 11 bases at J, with 8 bases in the middle. This CDR3 comprises 11 residues. CDR1 is LGHDT and CDR2 is YNNKEL in the germline V gene (reference sequence). The DNA for the CDR3 is TGTGCCAGCAGCCAAGGCGGAGGGGCTTTCTTT. Protein: CASSQGGGAFF.

The rearrangement uses TRBV20-1 and TRBJ1-1, with D possibly TRBD1 on 6 matching bases. CDR1 and CDR2 from the germline V gene are DFQATT and SNEGSKA (reference sequence). Trimming shortened V by 5 bases and J by 8 bases, and 9 bases separated the two germline ends. CDR3 length: 10 amino acids. The CDR3 DNA follows: TGCAGTGCTTCGAGGGGGGAAGCTTTCTTT. Protein product: CSASRGEAFF.

The chain joins TRBV19 to TRBJ2-1; D is perhaps TRBD1 or TRBD2 (5 bases each). Trimming shortened V by 1 base and J by 2 bases, and 15 bases separated the two germline ends. Looked up from germline, CDR1 is LNHDA and CDR2 is SQIVND (reference sequence). This CDR3 has 17 residues. The CDR3 here is CASSIGGAFDTYNEQFF. In DNA, the CDR3 is TGTGCCAGTAGTATAGGAGGGGCTTTTGATACCTACAATGAGCAGTTCTTC.

There are a few counts of this clonotype. The gene calls are TRBV5-1 and TRBJ2-5, with D perhaps assigned TRBD1 or TRBD2 (7 bases each). The V and J ends lost 4 bases and 3 bases respectively, with 13 bases between them. Germline V gives CDR1 SGHRS, CDR2 YFSETQ. This CDR3 comprises 14 residues. The CDR3 bases are TGCGCCAGCAGCAGCGGGACAGCTGAAGAGACCCAGTACTTC. The encoded protein is CASSSGTAEETQYF.

The V call is TRBV28, the J call TRBJ1-6; no reliable D call. CDR3 length equals 12 residues. Looked up from germline, CDR1 is MDHEN and CDR2 is SYDVKM. Trimming left V 7 bases short and J 7 bases short, with 8 bases between. For the CDR3, the DNA is TGTGCCAGCATGACGGTCAATTCACCCCTCCACTTT. It encodes CASMTVNSPLHF. Looking up the rest from reference TRBV28 and TRBJ1-6 gives the full variable domain: DVKVTQSSRYLVKRTGEKVFLECVQDMDHENMFWYRQDPGLGLRLIYFSYDVKMKEKGDIPEGYSVSREKKERFSLILESASTNQTSMYLCASMTVNSPLHFGNGTRLTVT.

This clonotype was recorded a few times. This chain uses TRBV7-2 with TRBJ2-7, with D possibly matching TRBD2 (6 bases). V was trimmed by 5 bases and J by 2 bases, leaving 16 bases between them. This CDR3 has 15 residues. Germline CDR1 is SGHTA and CDR2 is FQGNSA. The CDR3 here is CASSRWAGGAYEQYF. The CDR3 nucleotides read TGTGCCAGCAGCCGATGGGCAGGAGGGGCCTACGAGCAGTACTTC. The variable domain in full, with the rest retrieved from reference TRBV7-2 and TRBJ2-7, is GAGVSQSPSNKVTEKGKDVELRCDPISGHTALYWYRQSLGQGLEFLIYFQGNSAPDKSGLPSDRFSAERTGGSVSTLTIQRTQQEDSAVYLCASSRWAGGAYEQYFGPGTRLTVT.

This clonotype was found a few times. The rearrangement uses TRBV20-1 and TRBJ2-7, with 7 bases that match TRBD2. CDR1 and CDR2 from the germline V gene are DFQATT and SNEGSKA (reference sequence). The J segment lost 4 bases and the V segment lost 0 bases, leaving 3 bases of the junction unmatched. The CDR3 contains 13 residues. The CDR3 loop reads CSARDRLAYEQYF. In DNA, the CDR3 is TGCAGTGCTAGAGATAGACTAGCATACGAGCAGTACTTC.

This rearrangement joins TRBV2 to TRBJ2-5; 11 positions match TRBD2. The CDR3 runs 15 residues. Germline CDR1 is SNHLY and CDR2 is FYNNEI. Trimming cost V 5 bases and J 5 bases; bases outside gene matches: 7. Here the CDR3 reads CASSPTSGRSETQYF. The DNA of the CDR3 is TGTGCCAGCAGTCCCACTAGCGGGAGATCGGAGACCCAGTACTTC.

There are many counts of this clonotype. The chain is built from TRBV5-1 and TRBJ2-1, with a tentative D call TRBD2 (6 bases). Germline CDR1 and CDR2: SGHRS and YFSETQ. The CDR3 is made up of 16 amino acids. V lost 0 bases and J lost 0, with 10 bases in between. In DNA, the CDR3 is TGCGCCAGCAGCTTGGTACTCGGGAGCTCCTACAATGAGCAGTTCTTC. Amino acid sequence: CASSLVLGSSYNEQFF.

This clonotype has more than one count but fewer than ten. The gene calls are TRBV9 and TRBJ2-1; tentative D call: TRBD2 (7 bases). The V and J ends lost 0 bases and 7 bases respectively, with 17 bases between them. Germline V gene lookup returns CDR1 SGDLS and CDR2 YYNGEE. The CDR3 spans 16 residues. CDR3 sequence: CASSVATSRRGNEQFF. The DNA for the CDR3 is TGTGCCAGCAGCGTAGCGACTAGCCGGAGGGGGAATGAGCAGTTCTTC.